This T cell receptor beta chain came from a study of blood T cell repertoires in COVID-19. Overall study context: T cells, B-cell-depleted T cells, or PBMCs supplied cDNA or gDNA.

Per the germline V gene, CDR1 is KGHSH and CDR2 is LQKENI. The V and J ends lost 4 bases and 8 bases respectively, with 18 bases between them. The CDR3 is 15 amino acids. Followed over time, Seattle patients had been enrolled while infection was active. Profiling relied on immunoSEQ multiplex PCR, and the TCRdb table lists in-frame clones only, not all of them. The sample holds fewer than 200,000 clones, roughly 81% seen once. This chain uses TRBV18 with TRBJ2-1; tentatively, D is TRBD1 (7 bases). This sequence originates from a woman of 80 years or more with COVID-19, enrolled during active disease. Sequenced: peripheral blood. The CDR3 loop is CASSQQTQGGDEQFF. As DNA, the CDR3 is TGTGCCAGCTCACAGCAAACCCAGGGGGGCGATGAGCAGTTCTTC. The complete variable domain, with remaining parts taken from reference TRBV18 and TRBJ2-1, reads NAGVMQNPRHLVRRRGQEARLRCSPMKGHSHVYWYRQLPEEGLKFMVYLQKENIIDESGMPKERFSAEFPKEGPSILRIQQVVRGDSAAYFCASSQQTQGGDEQFFGPGTRLTVL.